This T cell receptor beta chain appears in the sequencing data of a study of a mutant IDH1 vaccine in newly diagnosed glioma. The study, taken as a whole, reports: Induction of immune responses by the vaccine occurred in about 95% of patients.

This sample's time point: baseline, week 1 (first vaccination visit). Treatment in this sample: pre-vaccination baseline after standard-of-care therapy. Germline CDR1 SEHNR, CDR2 FQNEAQ (reference sequence). This CDR3 is built from 11 residues. This table comes from immunoSEQ multiplex PCR, and its TCRdb copy is limited to in-frame clones, with some not included. The sample yields about 54,000 clones, approximately 81% seen once. This clone was counted between two and nine times. Its antigen is unidentified. The junction differs from germline at one of its ends, possibly a read error. The sample here was PBMCs, taken from a glioma patient treated with radiotherapy, temozolomide or both. The gene calls are TRBV7-9 and TRBJ1-2, with a possible D match to TRBD1 (5 bases). The receptor's source is a man aged 18 to 35 with glioma. This CDR3 reads CASSPGRFGSF. The CDR3 region has the DNA TGTGCCAGCAGCCCGGGACGGTTTGGGTCCTTC.